A single sample is the source of the 12 T cell receptor beta chains below, sequenced in a study of T cells in Graves' hyperthyroidism and ophthalmopathy. Amplified TCR beta CDR3 regions derived from RNA transcripts. HTBI primers were used for first-round RT-PCR of the TCR CDR3. TCRdb re-called the multiplex PCR reads with MiXCR, one entry per CDR3 protein. The data show more than 300,000 distinct CDR3 sequences, 15% to 20% seen once. Sequenced: blood. The receptors stem from a man aged 18 to 35 with Graves' ophthalmopathy.

This clonotype was counted only a few times. This chain uses TRBV29-1 with TRBJ2-7; possibly TRBD1 or TRBD2 for D (6 bases each). The V gene lost 4 bases and the J gene lost 2 bases, with 15 bases spanning the gap. From germline, CDR1 is SQVTM and CDR2 ANQGSEA. The CDR3 is 14 residues long. For the CDR3, the DNA is TGCAGCGTTGTTGGAGGGGGTGGCCCCTACGAGCAGTACTTC. This encodes CSVVGGGGPYEQYF.

This rearrangement joins TRBV18 to TRBJ2-3; a weak D match, TRBD2 (5 bases). Trimming removed 4 bases at V and 4 bases at J, with 6 bases between. The CDR3 extends over 12 amino acids. From germline, CDR1 is KGHSH and CDR2 LQKENI. CDR3 coding DNA: TGTGCCAGCTCACGCGGGTCAGATACGCAGTATTTT. Translation: CASSRGSDTQYF.

The table lists this clonotype with a count of one. The rearrangement links TRBV19 to TRBJ2-7; possible D gene TRBD2, 6 bases. The V gene lost 0 bases and the J gene lost 0 bases, with 12 bases spanning the gap. CDR1 is LNHDA and CDR2 is SQIVND in the germline V gene (reference sequence). There are 16 residues in the CDR3. CDR3 residues: CASSIEEGRDSYEQYF. The CDR3 DNA follows: TGTGCCAGTAGTATAGAGGAGGGCAGAGACTCCTACGAGCAGTACTTC.

The chain joins TRBV14 to TRBJ2-1; 8 bases align to TRBD2. Trimming cost V 4 bases and J 5 bases; bases outside gene matches: 7. The length of the CDR3 is 15 residues. Germline lookup yields CDR1 SGHDN and CDR2 FVKESK. The DNA for the CDR3 is TGTGCCAGCAGCCCGATGGGCGGGGGGAACAATGAGCAGTTCTTC. As protein: CASSPMGGGNNEQFF. The variable domain in full, with the rest retrieved from reference TRBV14 and TRBJ2-1, is EAGVTQFPSHSVIEKGQTVTLRCDPISGHDNLYWYRRVMGKEIKFLLHFVKESKQDESGMPNNRFLAERTGGTYSTLKVQPAELEDSGVYFCASSPMGGGNNEQFFGPGTRLTVL.

In its sample, this clonotype was seen many times. V and J are TRBV3-1 and TRBJ1-6, with D possibly TRBD1 on 6 matching bases. Looked up from germline, CDR1 is LGHDT and CDR2 is YNNKEL (reference sequence). The CDR3 covers 18 residues. The germline V and J ends were trimmed by 1 base and 7 bases, with 20 bases remaining between them. CDR3: CASSQVVGGKRLNSPLHF. The DNA of the CDR3 is TGTGCCAGCAGCCAAGTGGTCGGGGGCAAAAGGCTGAATTCACCCCTCCACTTT.

The sample holds one count of this clonotype. The chain carries TRBV19 and TRBJ2-7; weak D call: TRBD1 (5 bases). Trimming removed 1 base at V and 2 bases at J, with 18 bases between. This CDR3 comprises 17 residues. Germline assignment: CDR1 LNHDA and CDR2 SQIVND (reference sequence). The CDR3 region is CASSIALLTDTAYEQYF. CDR3 coding DNA: TGTGCCAGTAGTATAGCCCTTTTGACGGACACCGCCTACGAGCAGTACTTC.

On this clonotype itself: At one of its ends the junction is not consistent with the germline gene, which may arise from a read error. The rearrangement links TRBV5-1 to TRBJ2-1, with 12 bases matching TRBD2. Germline CDR1 reads SGHRS; CDR2 reads YFSETQ. This CDR3 region has 17 residues. The CDR3 DNA follows: TGTGCCAGCATCCCCCGAGGCACTAGCGGGGGGCGGGGTGAGCAGTTCTTC. Its protein is CASIPRGTSGGRGEQFF. Combining the CDR3 with reference TRBV5-1 and TRBJ2-1 gives the whole variable domain KAGVTQTPRYLIKTRGQQVTLSCSPISGHRSVSWYQQTPGQGLQFLFEYFSETQRNKGNFPGRFSGRQFSNSRSEMNVSTLELGDSALYLCASIPRGTSGGRGEQFFGPGTRLTVL.

This clonotype showed up many times. The CDR3 region is CASGPKTNEKLFF. DNA for the CDR3: TGTGCCAGCGGCCCGAAAACTAATGAAAAACTGTTTTTT. This sequence joins TRBV12-3 or TRBV12-4 and TRBJ1-4; D not resolved. V was clipped by 8 bases and J by 1 base, with 8 bases between them. The CDR3 totals 13 residues.

This clonotype was counted only a few times. The genes are TRBV20-1 and TRBJ2-5, with 15 bases matching TRBD2. This CDR3 contains 19 residues. V gave up 0 bases and J gave up 2 bases; unmatched junction bases: 10. CDR1 is DFQATT, CDR2 SNEGSKA, per germline (reference sequence). DNA of the CDR3: TGCAGTGCTAGAGATCCCGGACTAGCGGGGGGGCCCTTACAAGAGACCCAGTACTTC. Protein sequence: CSARDPGLAGGPLQETQYF.

This chain links TRBV5-1 with TRBJ1-2; no firm D call. CDR3 length: 14 amino acids. Germline CDR1 and CDR2: SGHRS and YFSETQ. The V and J ends lost 0 bases and 6 bases respectively, with 12 bases between them. Written as DNA, the CDR3 is TGCGCCAGCAGCTTGGCCGGTAGGACCCATGGCTACACCTTC. Amino acids: CASSLAGRTHGYTF.

In the case of this clonotype: Being one base from a much bigger clone, this may be a read error. This chain links TRBV29-1 with TRBJ2-7, with 14 bases aligning to TRBD2. V lost 5 bases, J lost 9 bases, and 15 bases stayed unmatched. This CDR3 comprises 16 residues. Germline V gives CDR1 SQVTM, CDR2 ANQGSEA. The CDR3 bases are TGCAGCGTTCCGCCTGGACTAGCGGGGGGCCTGGTTGGGCAGTACTTC. It yields the protein CSVPPGLAGGLVGQYF.

This clonotype was picked up many times. The CDR3, as DNA: TGCGCCAGCAGCCTTCTGACAGGGATGAAGGAAAAACTGTTTTTT. It specifies CASSLLTGMKEKLFF. V is TRBV5-1 and J is TRBJ1-4, with 7 nucleotides matching TRBD1. V dropped 4 bases and J dropped 8; count of bases not matched to a gene: 11. The CDR3 length is 15 residues. The germline V gene encodes CDR1 SGHRS and CDR2 YFSETQ.